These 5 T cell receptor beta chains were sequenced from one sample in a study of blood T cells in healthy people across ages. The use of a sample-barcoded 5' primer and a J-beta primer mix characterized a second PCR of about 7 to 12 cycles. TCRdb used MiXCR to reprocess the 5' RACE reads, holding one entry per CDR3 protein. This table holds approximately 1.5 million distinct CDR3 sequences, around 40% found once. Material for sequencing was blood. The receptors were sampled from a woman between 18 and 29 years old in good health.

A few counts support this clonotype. CDR3 loop: CASSFWPPGGYTDTQYF. The CDR3 DNA reads TGTGCCAGCAGTTTTTGGCCTCCTGGGGGATACACAGATACGCAGTATTTT. The V gene is TRBV12-3 or TRBV12-4, the J gene TRBJ2-3, with D perhaps TRBD1 or TRBD2 (5 bases each). CDR3 length: 17 amino acids. Trimming pared 3 bases from V and 2 bases from J, leaving 18 bases between.

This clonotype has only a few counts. The CDR3 region is CASSSALGQFSYEQYF. Written as DNA, the CDR3 is TGTGCCAGCAGTTCCGCCCTGGGACAGTTCTCCTACGAGCAGTACTTC. This sequence joins TRBV7-9 and TRBJ2-7, with 7 bases identical to TRBD1. Germline loops: CDR1 SEHNR, CDR2 FQNEAQ (reference sequence). The CDR3 runs 16 residues. V trimming: 6 bases; J trimming: 0 bases; junction bases outside the gene matches: 11.

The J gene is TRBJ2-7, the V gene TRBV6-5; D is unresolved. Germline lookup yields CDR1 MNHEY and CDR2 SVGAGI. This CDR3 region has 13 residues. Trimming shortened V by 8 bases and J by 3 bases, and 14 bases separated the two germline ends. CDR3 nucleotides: TGTGCCAGCTCCCACGGCCGTGGCTACGAGCAGTACTTC. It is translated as CASSHGRGYEQYF.

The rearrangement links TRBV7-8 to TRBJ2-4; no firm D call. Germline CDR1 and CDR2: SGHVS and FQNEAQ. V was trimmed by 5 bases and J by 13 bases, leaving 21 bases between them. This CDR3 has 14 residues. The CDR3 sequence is CASSAPLGYNEQYF. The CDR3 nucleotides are TGTGCCAGCAGCGCCCCCTTAGGGTACAATGAGCAGTACTTC.

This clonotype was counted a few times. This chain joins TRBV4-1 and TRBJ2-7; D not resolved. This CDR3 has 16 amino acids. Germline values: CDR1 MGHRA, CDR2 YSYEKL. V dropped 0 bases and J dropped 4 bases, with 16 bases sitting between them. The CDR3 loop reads CASSQDSMDGNYEQYF. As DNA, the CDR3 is TGCGCCAGCAGCCAAGATTCGATGGACGGAAATTACGAGCAGTACTTC.